The subject of this entry is one TCR beta chain. This sample also contains other DNA sequences that code for the same CDR3. Authors' analysis steps: Estimation of nucleated cell counts was performed using reference gene primer amplification. Here immunoSEQ multiplex PCR was the method, and the copy in TCRdb shows in-frame clones only, minus some. The V and J calls and the clone size are those of that table, but D and trimming were determined from the DNA. The sample lists some 150,000 clones, around 87% occurring once. This specimen comes from a study of blood T cell repertoires in COVID-19. Study information: There were acute and convalescent COVID-19 samples, and they came from the United States, Italy and Spain. PBMCs, B-cell-depleted T cells, or T cells were the source of the cDNA or gDNA that made up the material.

Germline values: CDR1 MGHRA, CDR2 YSYEKL. This CDR3 spans 13 amino acids. The V and J ends lost 0 bases and 4 bases respectively, with 4 bases between them. The V call is TRBV4-1, the J call TRBJ1-5; D uncertain. The sample comprised peripheral blood. This TCR came from a middle-aged woman with acute or convalescent COVID-19. For the CDR3, the DNA is TGCGCCAGCAGCCAAGACGGTAATCAGCCCCAGCATTTT. Translation: CASSQDGNQPQHF.